This record covers a single T cell receptor (beta chain). The antigen is unknown. The sample belongs to a study of shared clonotypes between healthy human individuals. Study in general: CD4 naive and memory got three plates each, CD8 naive two, CD8 memory one. The study's findings and limits: The small donor group covered limited genetic and exposure diversity.

The protocol was immunoSEQ multiplex PCR, while the TCRdb copy is restricted to in-frame clones and leaves out a portion. The data contain about 680,000 clones, around 74% of them singletons. CDR3 size: 16 residues. Trimming cost V 4 bases and J 5 bases, with 21 bases left between them. CDR1 is SNHLY, CDR2 FYNNEI, per germline. The sequenced sample was memory CD4+ T cells sorted from blood. Noted subset: CD45RA-negative fraction. The V call is TRBV2, the J call TRBJ2-7; D assignment may be TRBD1 or TRBD2 (6 bases each). The source of this sequence is a young woman in good health. CDR3 in DNA: TGTGCCAGCAGTGCCTTAGGGGGGAGACAATCCCACGAGCAGTACTTC. Amino acids: CASSALGGRQSHEQYF.